This T cell receptor beta chain was recorded in a study of blood T cells in healthy people across ages. Study results and caveats: Whereas aged donors had fewer naive CD4+ cells, long-lived donors had more of them and higher diversity.

Trimming shortened V by 1 base and J by 2 bases, and 10 bases separated the two germline ends. The length of the CDR3 is 14 residues. Germline V gene data show CDR1 as SGHRS and CDR2 as YFSETQ. The authors ran a second PCR of roughly 7 to 11 cycles using a sample-barcoded 5' primer and a J-beta primer mix. Samples each returned at least 2.5 million CDR3-containing paired-end reads. TCRdb used MiXCR to reprocess the 5' RACE reads, holding one entry per CDR3 protein. Among about 640,000 distinct CDR3 sequences listed, about 54% were seen once. This clonotype is classed as medium-sized. Its target is not known.

The source material was blood. This clonotype originated in a man aged 60 to 69 in good health. The chain links TRBV5-1 to TRBJ2-7; possible D gene TRBD1, 6 bases. The CDR3 reads CASSLLQGPYEQYF. The CDR3 coding sequence is TGCGCCAGCAGCTTGTTACAGGGACCCTACGAGCAGTACTTC.